This T cell receptor (beta chain) was documented in a study of blood T cell repertoires in COVID-19. About the research overall: The samples span acute and convalescent COVID-19 from the United States, Italy and Spain. PBMCs, B-cell-depleted T cells, or T cells were the source of the cDNA or gDNA that made up the material.

In the original workflow: It was from reference gene primer amplification that nucleated cell counts were estimated. The assay was immunoSEQ multiplex PCR, and TCRdb's table has in-frame clones only and misses some. Clonal size and the V and J genes are those of that table, whereas D and trimming came from the DNA. The sample has fewer than 500,000 clones; approximately 90% are singletons. The germline CDR1 and CDR2 sequences are LNHDA and SQIVND (reference sequence). Trimming took 1 base from V and 0 from J, leaving 9 bases between them. CDR3 length equals 16 residues. Material for sequencing was peripheral blood. The receptor comes from a woman aged 30 to 39 with acute or convalescent COVID-19. This sequence joins TRBV19 and TRBJ2-2; no reliable D call. In nucleotides, the CDR3 is TGTGCCAGTAGTATAGTTAGTACCTCGAACACCGGGGAGCTGTTTTTT. Its translation is CASSIVSTSNTGELFF.